These 2 T cell receptor beta chains share one sample of origin, sequenced in a study of human T cells and chemical hapten exposure. Time point of the sample: patch test 2, 6 weeks after DPC sensitization. Treatment meaning: therapeutic diphenylcyclopropenone sensitization with weekly scalp DPC. Each CDR3 protein gets one entry after TCRdb re-called the RACE reads with MiXCR. The table lists some 99,000 distinct CDR3 sequences, roughly a tenth of them singletons, with approximately 2.8% in the top ten. Material: whole blood, obtained in connection with sensitization to the hapten diphenylcyclopropenone (DPC). The receptors here all came from a woman between 35 and 50 years old with alopecia areata. Some clones in this sample may be carry-over from other donors' samples.

The DNA for the CDR3 is TGCGCCAGCAGCCCGGTAGGACTAGCGGGGCTAAATGAGCAGTTCTTC. Translating gives CASSPVGLAGLNEQFF. This sequence joins TRBV5-1 and TRBJ2-1, with 12 bases matching TRBD2. Germline trimming cut 4 bases from V and 7 bases from J; bases unmatched to any gene: 9. CDR3 length: 16 amino acids. CDR1 and CDR2 (germline): SGHRS, YFSETQ.

This clonotype came up many times. The rearrangement joins TRBV19 to TRBJ1-5; D gene unclear. V gave up 0 bases and J gave up 0 bases, with 6 bases separating them. The CDR3 runs to 15 residues. CDR1 LNHDA and CDR2 SQIVND come from the germline V gene (reference sequence). CDR3: CASSIENFSNQPQHF. As DNA, the CDR3 is TGTGCCAGTAGTATAGAGAACTTTAGCAATCAGCCCCAGCATTTT.